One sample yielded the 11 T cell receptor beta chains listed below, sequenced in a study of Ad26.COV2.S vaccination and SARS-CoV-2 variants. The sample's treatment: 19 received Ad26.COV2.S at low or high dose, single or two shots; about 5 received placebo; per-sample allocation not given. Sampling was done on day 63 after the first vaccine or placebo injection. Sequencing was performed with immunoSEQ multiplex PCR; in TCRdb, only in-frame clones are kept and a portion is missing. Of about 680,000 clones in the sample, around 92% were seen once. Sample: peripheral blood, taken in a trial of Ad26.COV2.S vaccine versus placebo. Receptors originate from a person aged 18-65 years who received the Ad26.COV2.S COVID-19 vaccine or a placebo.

In DNA form, the CDR3 reads TGTGCCTGGAGTCCTGACAGGGACAAGGAGCAGTACTTC. It is translated as CAWSPDRDKEQYF. The chain recombines TRBV30 with TRBJ2-7; 7 bases agree with TRBD1. Looked up from germline, CDR1 is GTSNPN and CDR2 is SVGIG (reference sequence). After removal of 2 bases from V and 7 bases from J, the junction contained 8 bases not matched to a gene. The CDR3 covers 13 residues.

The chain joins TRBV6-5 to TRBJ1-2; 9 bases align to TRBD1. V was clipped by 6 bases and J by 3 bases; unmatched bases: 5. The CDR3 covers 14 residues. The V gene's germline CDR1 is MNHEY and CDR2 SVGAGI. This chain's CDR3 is CASRTGTGHYGYTF. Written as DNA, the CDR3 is TGTGCCAGCAGGACCGGGACAGGGCACTATGGCTACACCTTC.

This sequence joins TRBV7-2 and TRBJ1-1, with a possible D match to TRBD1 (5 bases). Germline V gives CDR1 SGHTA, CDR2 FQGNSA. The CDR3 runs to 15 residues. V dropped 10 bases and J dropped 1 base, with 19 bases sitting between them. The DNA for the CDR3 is TGTGCCATCAGGGTGGCTGGGCCGGCGAACACTGAAGCTTTCTTT. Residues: CAIRVAGPANTEAFF.

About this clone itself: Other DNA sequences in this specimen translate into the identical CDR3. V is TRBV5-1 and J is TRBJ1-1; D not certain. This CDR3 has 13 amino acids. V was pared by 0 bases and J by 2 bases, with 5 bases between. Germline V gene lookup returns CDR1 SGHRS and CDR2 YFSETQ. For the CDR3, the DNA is TGCGCCAGCAGCTTGGACAGAAACACTGAAGCTTTCTTT. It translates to CASSLDRNTEAFF.

CDR3 sequence: CASRAASSYNEQFF. The CDR3 bases are TGTGCCAGTCGCGCAGCAAGCTCCTACAATGAGCAGTTCTTC. This chain uses TRBV19 with TRBJ2-1; D gene ambiguous. V lost 8 bases to trimming and J lost 0 bases, with 11 bases between them. CDR1 LNHDA and CDR2 SQIVND come from the germline V gene (reference sequence). The CDR3 covers 14 residues.

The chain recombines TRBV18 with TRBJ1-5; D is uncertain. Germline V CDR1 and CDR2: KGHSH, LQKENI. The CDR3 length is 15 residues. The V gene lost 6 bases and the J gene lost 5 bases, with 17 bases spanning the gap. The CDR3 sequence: CASSHVGPVYQPQHF. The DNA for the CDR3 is TGTGCCAGCTCGCATGTTGGACCGGTATATCAGCCCCAGCATTTT.

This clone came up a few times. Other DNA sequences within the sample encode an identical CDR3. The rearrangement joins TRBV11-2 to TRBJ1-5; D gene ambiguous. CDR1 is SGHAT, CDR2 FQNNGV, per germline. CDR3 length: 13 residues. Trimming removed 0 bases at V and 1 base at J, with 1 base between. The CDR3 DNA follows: TGTGCCAGCAGCTTAGACAGCAATCAGCCCCAGCATTTT. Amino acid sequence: CASSLDSNQPQHF.

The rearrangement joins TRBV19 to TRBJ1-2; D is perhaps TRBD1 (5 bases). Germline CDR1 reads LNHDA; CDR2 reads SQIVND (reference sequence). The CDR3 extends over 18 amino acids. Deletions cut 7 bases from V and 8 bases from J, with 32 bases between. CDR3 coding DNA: TGTGCCAGTAATAATATTAGAGTCACTTGGGGACGCATGGACGGCTACACCTTC. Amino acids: CASNNIRVTWGRMDGYTF.

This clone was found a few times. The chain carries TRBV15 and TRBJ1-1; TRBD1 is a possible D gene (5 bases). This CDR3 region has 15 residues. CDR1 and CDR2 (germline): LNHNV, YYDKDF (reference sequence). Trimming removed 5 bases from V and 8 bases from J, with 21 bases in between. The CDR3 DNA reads TGTGCCACCAGCCCGAGGGGCGCCCATGGGACCGAAGCTTTCTTT. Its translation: CATSPRGAHGTEAFF.

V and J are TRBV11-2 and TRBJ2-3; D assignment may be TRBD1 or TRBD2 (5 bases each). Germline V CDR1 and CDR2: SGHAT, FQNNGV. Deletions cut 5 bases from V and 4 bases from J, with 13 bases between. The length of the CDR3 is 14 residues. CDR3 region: CASSPSVGADTQYF. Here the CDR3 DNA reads TGTGCCAGCAGCCCGTCGGTGGGGGCAGATACGCAGTATTTT.

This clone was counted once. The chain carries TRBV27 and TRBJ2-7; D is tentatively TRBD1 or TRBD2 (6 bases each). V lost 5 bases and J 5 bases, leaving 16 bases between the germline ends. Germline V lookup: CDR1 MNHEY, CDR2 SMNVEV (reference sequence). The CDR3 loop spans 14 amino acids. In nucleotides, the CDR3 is TGTGCCAGCAGTACAAACAGGGAGGCCCACGAGCAGTACTTC. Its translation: CASSTNREAHEQYF.